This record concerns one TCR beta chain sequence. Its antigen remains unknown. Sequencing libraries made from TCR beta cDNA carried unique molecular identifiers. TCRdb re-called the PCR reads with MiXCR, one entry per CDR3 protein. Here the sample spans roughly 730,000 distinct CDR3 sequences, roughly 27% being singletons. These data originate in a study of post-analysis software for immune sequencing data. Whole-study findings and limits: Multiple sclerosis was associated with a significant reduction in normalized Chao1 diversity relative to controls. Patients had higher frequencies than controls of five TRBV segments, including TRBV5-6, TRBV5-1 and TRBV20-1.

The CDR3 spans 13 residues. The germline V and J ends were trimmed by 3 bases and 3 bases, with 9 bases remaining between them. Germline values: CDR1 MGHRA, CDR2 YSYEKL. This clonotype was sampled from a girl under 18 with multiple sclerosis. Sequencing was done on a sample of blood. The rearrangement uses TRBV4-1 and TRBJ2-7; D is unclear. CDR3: CASSQGPYYEQYF. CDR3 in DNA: TGCGCCAGCAGCCAGGGCCCATACTACGAGCAGTACTTC.